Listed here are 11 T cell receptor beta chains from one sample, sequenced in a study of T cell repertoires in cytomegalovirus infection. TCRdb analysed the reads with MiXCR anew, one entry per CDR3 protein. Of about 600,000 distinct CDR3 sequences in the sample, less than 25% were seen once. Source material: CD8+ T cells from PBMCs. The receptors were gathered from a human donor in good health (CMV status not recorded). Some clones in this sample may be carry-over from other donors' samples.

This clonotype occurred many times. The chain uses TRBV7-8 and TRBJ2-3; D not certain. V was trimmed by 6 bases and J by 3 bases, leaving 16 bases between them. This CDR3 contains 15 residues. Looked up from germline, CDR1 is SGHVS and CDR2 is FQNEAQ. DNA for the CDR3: TGTGCCAGCAGACCGTGGGCCAGTGGTACAGATACGCAGTATTTT. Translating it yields CASRPWASGTDTQYF.

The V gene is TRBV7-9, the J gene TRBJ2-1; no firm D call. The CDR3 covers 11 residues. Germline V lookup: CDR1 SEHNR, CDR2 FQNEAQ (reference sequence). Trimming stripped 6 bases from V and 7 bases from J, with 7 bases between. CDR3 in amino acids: CASRQTNEQFF. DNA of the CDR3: TGTGCCAGCAGACAGACAAATGAGCAGTTCTTC.

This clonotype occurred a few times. The CDR3 DNA sequence: TGCAGCGTTGAAGATTCAAAGTGGAACACCGGGGAGCTGTTTTTT. This encodes CSVEDSKWNTGELFF. The J gene is TRBJ2-2, the V gene TRBV29-1; D remains unclear. This CDR3 is built from 15 residues. Trimming stripped 0 bases from V and 1 base from J, with 9 bases between. Germline values: CDR1 SQVTM, CDR2 ANQGSEA.

The CDR3 nucleotides are TGTGCCAGCAGCGCTCGCTGGGCATCGGGCACCGGGGAGCTGTTTTTT. Its protein is CASSARWASGTGELFF. This chain uses TRBV7-2 with TRBJ2-2; D remains ambiguous. V lost 5 bases, J lost 4 bases, and 17 bases lay in between. Germline V gives CDR1 SGHTA, CDR2 FQGNSA. CDR3 size: 16 residues.

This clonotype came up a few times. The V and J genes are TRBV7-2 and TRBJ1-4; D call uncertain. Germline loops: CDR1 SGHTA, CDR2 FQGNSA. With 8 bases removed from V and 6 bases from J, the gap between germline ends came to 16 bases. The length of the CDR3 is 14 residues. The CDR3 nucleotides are TGTGCCAGCGGACCCGAAATTTACGATGAAAAACTGTTTTTT. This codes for CASGPEIYDEKLFF.

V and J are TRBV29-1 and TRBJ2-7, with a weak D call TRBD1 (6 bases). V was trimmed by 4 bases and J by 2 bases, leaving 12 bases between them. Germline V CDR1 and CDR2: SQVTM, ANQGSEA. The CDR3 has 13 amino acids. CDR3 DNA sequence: TGCAGCGTTGGGACACAGGGACCCTACGAGCAGTACTTC. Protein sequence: CSVGTQGPYEQYF.

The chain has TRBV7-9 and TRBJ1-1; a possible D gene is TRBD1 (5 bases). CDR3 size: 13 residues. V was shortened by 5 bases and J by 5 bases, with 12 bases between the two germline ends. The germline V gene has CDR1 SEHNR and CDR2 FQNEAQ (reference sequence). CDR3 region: CASSGTSGTEAFF. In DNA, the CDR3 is TGTGCCAGCAGCGGGACGTCGGGGACTGAAGCTTTCTTT.

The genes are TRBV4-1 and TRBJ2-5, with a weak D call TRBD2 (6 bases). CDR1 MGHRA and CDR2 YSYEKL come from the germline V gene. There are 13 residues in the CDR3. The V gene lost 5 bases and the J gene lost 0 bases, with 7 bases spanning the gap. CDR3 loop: CASSGTHQETQYF. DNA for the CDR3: TGCGCCAGCAGCGGGACTCACCAAGAGACCCAGTACTTC.

Here the CDR3 reads CSARDPGDTEAFF. CDR3 nucleotide sequence: TGCAGTGCTAGAGACCCTGGCGACACTGAAGCTTTCTTT. V and J are TRBV20-1 and TRBJ1-1; D is ambiguous. Trimming shortened V by 0 bases and J by 3 bases, and 8 bases separated the two germline ends. CDR3 length: 13 amino acids. Germline values: CDR1 DFQATT, CDR2 SNEGSKA (reference sequence).

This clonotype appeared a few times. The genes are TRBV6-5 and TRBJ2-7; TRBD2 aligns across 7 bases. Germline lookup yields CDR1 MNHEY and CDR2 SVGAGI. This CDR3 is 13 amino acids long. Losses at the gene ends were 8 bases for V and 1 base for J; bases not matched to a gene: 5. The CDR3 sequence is CASVPGGSYEQYF. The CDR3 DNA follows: TGTGCCAGCGTCCCCGGGGGGTCCTACGAGCAGTACTTC.

In nucleotides, the CDR3 is TGCAGCGTTACTGGCACCCAAGGGAATGAGCAGTTCTTC. Its translation: CSVTGTQGNEQFF. The genes are TRBV29-1 and TRBJ2-1; D not certain. The V gene's germline CDR1 is SQVTM and CDR2 ANQGSEA. CDR3 length equals 13 residues. V gave up 5 bases and J gave up 7 bases, with 15 bases separating them.